Each of the 22 T cell receptor beta chains below was sequenced from the same sample in a study of blood T cell repertoires in COVID-19. The repertoire was sequenced with immunoSEQ multiplex PCR; TCRdb's copy has only in-frame clones and lacks some. Here the sample spans about 130,000 clones, about 93% being singletons. Sample: peripheral blood. The receptors come from a man between 45 and 60 years old with COVID-19, enrolled during active disease.

The chain's CDR3 is CASTRLASYQETQYF. The CDR3 DNA reads as TGTGCCAGCACCCGACTAGCAAGCTACCAAGAGACCCAGTACTTC. The chain employs TRBV2 and TRBJ2-5; 7 bases align to TRBD2. CDR3 length: 15 amino acids. Germline CDR1 reads SNHLY; CDR2 reads FYNNEI. V shed 7 bases and J 0 bases; nucleotides not matched to a gene: 8.

The CDR3 bases are TGTGCCAGTAGTAGTCCGGGACTAGCGGGGAACGAGCAGTTCTTC. Residues: CASSSPGLAGNEQFF. The chain combines TRBV19 with TRBJ2-1; 13 bases match TRBD2. Germline-derived CDR1 and CDR2 are LNHDA and SQIVND (reference sequence). The CDR3 runs to 15 residues. V lost 4 bases to trimming and J lost 10 bases; unmatched junction nucleotides: 7.

Only one count was recorded for this clone. CDR3 in amino acids: CASSERSGRAVDTQYF. Here the CDR3 DNA reads TGTGCCAGCAGTGAAAGGAGCGGGAGGGCCGTAGATACGCAGTATTTT. The chain couples TRBV6-1 to TRBJ2-3; TRBD2 agrees at 10 bases. V shed 2 bases, J shed 5 bases, and the junction held 7 bases outside the gene matches. Germline V gene data show CDR1 as MNHNS and CDR2 as SASEGT. The CDR3 length is 16 residues.

The V gene is TRBV7-9, the J gene TRBJ2-2; TRBD1 agrees at 7 bases. CDR1 and CDR2 from the germline V gene are SEHNR and FQNEAQ (reference sequence). J was trimmed by 6 bases and V by 2 bases; bases with no gene match: 12. The CDR3 runs to 17 residues. CDR3 in amino acids: CASSLRPGQKISGELFF. CDR3 bases: TGTGCCAGCAGCTTAAGGCCGGGACAGAAAATCTCCGGGGAGCTGTTTTTT. Full variable domain (rest looked up from reference TRBV7-9 and TRBJ2-2): DTGVSQNPRHKITKRGQNVTFRCDPISEHNRLYWYRQTLGQGPEFLTYFQNEAQLEKSRLLSDRFSAERPKGSFSTLEIQRTEQGDSAMYLCASSLRPGQKISGELFFGEGSRLTVL.

The chain joins TRBV6-5 to TRBJ1-1, with D unresolved. V lost 2 bases to trimming and J lost 0 bases, with 10 bases between them. CDR1 and CDR2 (germline): MNHEY, SVGAGI. This CDR3 contains 15 residues. CDR3 DNA sequence: TGTGCCAGCAGTTACGAACAGAAAATGAACACTGAAGCTTTCTTT. It is translated as CASSYEQKMNTEAFF.

The gene calls are TRBV7-8 and TRBJ2-1; 8 positions agree with TRBD1. Germline CDR1 reads SGHVS; CDR2 reads FQNEAQ. This CDR3 region has 14 residues. V lost 5 bases and J lost 6; bases outside the gene matches: 6. This CDR3 reads CASSVDRVFNEQFF. The DNA of the CDR3 is TGTGCCAGCAGCGTGGACAGGGTCTTCAATGAGCAGTTCTTC.

The V call is TRBV15, the J call TRBJ1-2; unclear D gene. There are 14 residues in the CDR3. V lost 1 base to trimming and J lost 2 bases, with 8 bases between them. Germline V gene sequence: CDR1 LNHNV, CDR2 YYDKDF (reference sequence). In DNA form, the CDR3 reads TGTGCCACCAGCAGAGTCGTACAGAACTATGGCTACACCTTC. Translation gives CATSRVVQNYGYTF.

This clone was observed once. This chain links TRBV3-1 (or the pseudogene TRBV3-2) with TRBJ1-2, with TRBD1 matching over 7 bases. Germline loops: CDR1 LGHDT, CDR2 YNNKEL (reference sequence). V lost 3 bases, J lost 7 bases, and 8 bases stayed unmatched. The CDR3 runs 14 residues. CDR3 nucleotides: TGTGCCAGCAGCCACCCCGACAGGGATGGTGGCTACACCTTC. Its translation is CASSHPDRDGGYTF.

V is TRBV5-6 and J is TRBJ1-1; D is unresolved. The V end lost 0 bases, the J end lost 3 bases, and 9 bases lay between the germline ends. CDR3 length: 14 amino acids. Germline V gives CDR1 SGHDT, CDR2 YYEEEE. In DNA form, the CDR3 reads TGTGCCAGCAGCTTGGGCGGGCAAGACACTGAAGCTTTCTTT. Amino acid sequence: CASSLGGQDTEAFF.

The V and J genes are TRBV7-9 and TRBJ2-3; 12 bases align to TRBD2. V was pared by 4 bases and J by 5 bases, with 7 bases of the junction left unmatched. Per the germline V gene, CDR1 is SEHNR and CDR2 is FQNEAQ (reference sequence). The CDR3 is made up of 16 amino acids. CDR3 DNA sequence: TGTGCCAGCAGCTCCCTAGCGGGAGGGTTAGGAGATACGCAGTATTTT. Translated: CASSSLAGGLGDTQYF.

V is TRBV16 and J is TRBJ1-2; no reliable D call. CDR1 and CDR2 from the germline V gene are KGHSY and FQNENV. The CDR3 spans 14 residues. V was pared by 3 bases and J by 4 bases, with 12 bases between. The CDR3 region is CASSQQVTIYGYTF. For the CDR3, the DNA is TGTGCCAGCAGCCAGCAGGTCACCATCTATGGCTACACCTTC.

The chain is built from TRBV19 and TRBJ2-1, with 10 positions matching TRBD2. CDR3 length: 15 amino acids. The J segment lost 3 bases and the V segment lost 6 bases, leaving 5 bases of the junction unmatched. The germline V gene encodes CDR1 LNHDA and CDR2 SQIVND (reference sequence). CDR3 sequence (DNA): TGTGCCAGTAGACCTGCTAGCGGGAGCTACAATGAGCAGTTCTTC. It codes for CASRPASGSYNEQFF.

This sequence joins TRBV6-1 and TRBJ2-5; the D is unclear. Trimming removed 1 base from V and 0 bases from J, with 6 bases in between. The CDR3 has 14 residues. Germline CDR1 is MNHNS and CDR2 is SASEGT. CDR3 sequence reads: CASSEGTDQETQYF. DNA of the CDR3: TGTGCCAGCAGTGAAGGAACAGACCAAGAGACCCAGTACTTC.

The J gene is TRBJ2-1, the V gene TRBV9; a weak D match, TRBD1 (6 bases). CDR1 and CDR2 (germline): SGDLS, YYNGEE. The CDR3 consists of 14 residues. Trimming shortened V by 3 bases and J by 8 bases, and 15 bases separated the two germline ends. The DNA for the CDR3 is TGTGCCAGCAGCGCCGCCGGGACATACGATGAGCAGTTCTTC. Translated, it gives CASSAAGTYDEQFF.

This chain links TRBV3-1 (or the pseudogene TRBV3-2) with TRBJ2-1; TRBD2 matches 7 bases. V trimming: 1 base; J trimming: 15 bases; junction bases outside the gene matches: 6. Germline V lookup: CDR1 LGHDT, CDR2 YNNKEL (reference sequence). This CDR3 has 12 amino acids. The CDR3, as DNA: TGTGCCAGCAGCCAAGGGACTAGGGTACTGTTCTTC. As protein: CASSQGTRVLFF.

About this clone itself: The sample has other DNA sequences that encode this CDR3 too. This sequence joins TRBV6-5 and TRBJ2-7; 10 nucleotides line up with TRBD1. The trim removed 5 bases at V and 6 bases at J, leaving 1 base unmatched. Germline V gene lookup returns CDR1 MNHEY and CDR2 SVGAGI. The CDR3 runs to 12 residues. CDR3 sequence (DNA): TGTGCCAGCAGTCGGACAGGGGGCGAGCAGTACGTC. Its protein is CASSRTGGEQYV.

The chain joins TRBV4-3 to TRBJ2-2, with D perhaps matching TRBD2 (6 bases). Trimming cost V 4 bases and J 6 bases, with 12 bases left between them. Germline V gives CDR1 LGHNA, CDR2 YSLEER. The CDR3 runs 14 residues. In DNA form, the CDR3 reads TGCGCCAGCAGCCGCGACGGGGGATCCGGGGAGCTGTTTTTT. Translated, it gives CASSRDGGSGELFF.

The CDR3 loop is CASSQESAVRDTQYF. As DNA, the CDR3 is TGTGCCAGCAGCCAAGAGAGTGCGGTTCGTGATACGCAGTATTTT. This chain joins TRBV4-2 and TRBJ2-3; D is uncertain. The CDR3 length is 15 residues. The V and J ends lost 0 bases and 6 bases respectively, with 13 bases between them. CDR1 is LGHNA, CDR2 YNFKEQ, per germline.

The chain recombines TRBV10-3 with TRBJ2-5; a possible D gene is TRBD2 (6 bases). V dropped 0 bases and J dropped 4 bases, with 18 bases sitting between them. CDR1 is ENHRY and CDR2 is SYGVKD in the germline V gene. CDR3 length: 17 amino acids. The CDR3 loop reads CAISESSGGGFRETQYF. The DNA of the CDR3 is TGTGCCATCAGTGAGTCGAGCGGAGGAGGGTTTCGAGAGACCCAGTACTTC.

The chain uses TRBV18 and TRBJ1-1, with TRBD1 matching 7 bases. CDR3 size: 15 residues. CDR1 is KGHSH and CDR2 is LQKENI in the germline V gene. The trim removed 1 base at V and 2 bases at J, leaving 4 bases unmatched. The CDR3 DNA follows: TGTGCCAGCTCACCACAGGGGACAGCTAACACTGAAGCTTTCTTT. It translates to CASSPQGTANTEAFF.

This chain uses TRBV29-1 with TRBJ2-1; TRBD1 is a possible D gene (6 bases). The CDR3 spans 11 residues. V was trimmed by 2 bases and J by 15 bases, leaving 14 bases between them. CDR1 and CDR2 (germline): SQVTM, ANQGSEA. CDR3: CSVERGQRRFF. Written as DNA, the CDR3 is TGCAGCGTTGAACGTGGACAGCGAAGGTTCTTC.

This chain links TRBV2 with TRBJ2-3; 10 bases are shared with TRBD1. CDR3 length: 15 amino acids. Germline loops: CDR1 SNHLY, CDR2 FYNNEI. With V trimmed by 5 bases and J by 3 bases, 5 bases remained unmatched. The CDR3 region has the DNA TGTGCCAGCAGTCCCCCGGGACAGGGGACAGATACGCAGTATTTT. Amino acids: CASSPPGQGTDTQYF.